This T cell receptor beta chain emerged from a study of blood T cell repertoires in COVID-19. About the research overall: Acute and convalescent COVID-19 samples came from the United States, Italy and Spain. The cDNA or gDNA used as material had been derived from T cells, B-cell-depleted T cells, or PBMCs.

In the authors' workflow: By means of reference gene primer amplification, nucleated cell counts were estimated. TCRdb's copy holds only in-frame clones and misses some; the assay was immunoSEQ multiplex PCR. The D gene and trimming were derived from the DNA, and the V and J assignments and clone size from that table. The table has about 95,000 clones, about four fifths seen once. This CDR3 spans 16 amino acids. The ends were cut back, 3 bases at V and 1 base at J, with 16 bases in the middle. Germline CDR1 reads SGDLS; CDR2 reads YYNGEE. The chain joins TRBV9 to TRBJ1-1; D is possibly TRBD1 (5 bases). The sequence was collected from a human donor in a cohort sampled during active COVID-19. Material for sequencing was peripheral blood. CDR3 in DNA: TGTGCCAGCAGCGGGGGGGTGGTACGGGAGAACACTGAAGCTTTCTTT. This sequence encodes CASSGGVVRENTEAFF.